The 3 T cell receptor beta chains below come from one sample, sequenced in a study of cytomegalovirus exposure and HLA in healthy donors. 60 Vbeta and 13 Jbeta primers were used in PCR. The assay was immunoSEQ multiplex PCR, and TCRdb's table has in-frame clones only and misses some. Of about 100,000 clones in the sample, over 65% were seen once. The sample was PBMCs. The receptors were sampled from a female donor in good health and CMV-seropositive.

The count of this clone is one. The chain links TRBV14 to TRBJ2-5; D is perhaps TRBD1 (6 bases). The J call is in doubt because the DNA end fits TRBJ2-7 better. The CDR3 is 14 residues long. CDR1 and CDR2 from the germline V gene are SGHDN and FVKESK. The CDR3 region is CASSQRQATYEQYF. The CDR3, as DNA: TGTGCCAGCAGCCAGAGACAGGCGACCTACGAGCAGTACTTC.

The gene calls are TRBV9 and TRBJ2-2, with D perhaps TRBD2 (6 bases). This CDR3 region has 16 residues. Between the trimmed V and J ends, which lost 1 base and 5 bases, there was a span of 15 bases. Germline V CDR1 and CDR2: SGDLS, YYNGEE. DNA of the CDR3: TGTGCCAGCAGCGTACATGCCCCCGGGAGAACCGGGGAGCTGTTTTTT. This encodes CASSVHAPGRTGELFF.

The chain carries TRBV7-3 and TRBJ2-3; possibly TRBD2 for D (5 bases). This CDR3 spans 15 amino acids. V was cut by 5 bases and J by 5 bases, with 17 bases left in between. Germline-derived CDR1 and CDR2 are SGHTA and FQGTGA. CDR3 amino acids: CASSPFGPRGDTQYF. CDR3 in DNA: TGTGCCAGCAGCCCTTTCGGGCCCCGGGGAGATACGCAGTATTTT.